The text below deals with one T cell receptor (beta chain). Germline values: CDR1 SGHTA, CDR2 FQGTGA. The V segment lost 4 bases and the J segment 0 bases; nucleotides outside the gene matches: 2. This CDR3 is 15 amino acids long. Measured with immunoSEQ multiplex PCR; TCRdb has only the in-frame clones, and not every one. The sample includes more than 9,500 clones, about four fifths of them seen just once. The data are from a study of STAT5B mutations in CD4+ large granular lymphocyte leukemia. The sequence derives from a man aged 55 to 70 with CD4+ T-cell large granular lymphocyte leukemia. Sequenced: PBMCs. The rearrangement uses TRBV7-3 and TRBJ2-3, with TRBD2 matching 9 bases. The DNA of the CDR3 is TGTGCCAGCAGCTCTAGCGGGAAAAGCACAGATACGCAGTATTTT. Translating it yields CASSSSGKSTDTQYF.